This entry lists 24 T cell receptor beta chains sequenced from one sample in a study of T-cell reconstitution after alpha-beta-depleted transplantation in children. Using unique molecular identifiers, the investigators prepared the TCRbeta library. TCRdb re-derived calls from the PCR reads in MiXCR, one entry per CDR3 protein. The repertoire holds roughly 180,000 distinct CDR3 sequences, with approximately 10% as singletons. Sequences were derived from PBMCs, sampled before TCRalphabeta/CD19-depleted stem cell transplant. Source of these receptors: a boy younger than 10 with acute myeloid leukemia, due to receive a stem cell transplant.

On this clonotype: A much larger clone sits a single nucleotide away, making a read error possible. CDR3 sequence: CASSLDWIVNSTDTQHF. The CDR3 nucleotides are TGTGCCAGCAGTTTAGACTGGATCGTCAATAGCACAGATACGCAGCATTTT. The chain couples TRBV28 to TRBJ2-3; no definite D call. The DNA end is more similar to TRBJ1-5, so the J call may be wrong. The CDR3 is made up of 17 amino acids. CDR1 and CDR2 from the germline V gene are MDHEN and SYDVKM.

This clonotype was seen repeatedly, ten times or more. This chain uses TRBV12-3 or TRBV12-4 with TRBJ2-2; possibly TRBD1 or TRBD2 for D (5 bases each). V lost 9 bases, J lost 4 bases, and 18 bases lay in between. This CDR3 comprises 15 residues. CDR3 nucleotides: TGTGCCAGTTTAGTGGGGGTGCTGTCCACCGGGGAGCTGTTTTTT. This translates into CASLVGVLSTGELFF.

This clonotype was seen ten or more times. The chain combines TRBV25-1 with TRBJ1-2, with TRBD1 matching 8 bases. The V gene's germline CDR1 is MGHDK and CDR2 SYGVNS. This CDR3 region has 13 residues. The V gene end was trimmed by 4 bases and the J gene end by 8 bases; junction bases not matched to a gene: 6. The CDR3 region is CASSARQGFGYTF. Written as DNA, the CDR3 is TGTGCCAGCAGTGCCAGACAGGGGTTCGGCTACACCTTC.

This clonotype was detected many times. CDR3 in DNA: TGTGCCAGCAGCCGAACAGTGGGCAGGAGGCTCCCGGCTGAAGCTTTCTTT. This codes for CASSRTVGRRLPAEAFF. The chain combines TRBV3-1 with TRBJ1-1; D uncertain. The germline gives CDR1 LGHDT, CDR2 YNNKEL (reference sequence). The V gene lost 4 bases and the J gene lost 6 bases, with 24 bases spanning the gap. CDR3 length equals 17 residues. Full variable domain (remainder filled in from reference TRBV3-1 and TRBJ1-1): DTAVSQTPKYLVTQMGNDKSIKCEQNLGHDTMYWYKQDSKKFLKIMFSYNNKELIINETVPNRFSPKSPDKAHLNLHINSLELGDSAVYFCASSRTVGRRLPAEAFFGQGTRLTVV.

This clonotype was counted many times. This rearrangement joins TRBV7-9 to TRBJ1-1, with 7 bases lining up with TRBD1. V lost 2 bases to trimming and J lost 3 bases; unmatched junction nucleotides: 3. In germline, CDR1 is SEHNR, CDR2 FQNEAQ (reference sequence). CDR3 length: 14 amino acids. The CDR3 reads CASSLRGQDTEAFF. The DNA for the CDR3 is TGTGCCAGCAGCTTACGTGGACAGGACACTGAAGCTTTCTTT.

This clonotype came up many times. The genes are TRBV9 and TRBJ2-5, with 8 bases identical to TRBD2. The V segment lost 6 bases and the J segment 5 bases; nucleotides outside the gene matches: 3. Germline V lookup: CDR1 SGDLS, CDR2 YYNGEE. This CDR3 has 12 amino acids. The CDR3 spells CASNRGGETQYF. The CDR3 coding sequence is TGTGCCAGCAACCGGGGGGGCGAGACCCAGTACTTC.

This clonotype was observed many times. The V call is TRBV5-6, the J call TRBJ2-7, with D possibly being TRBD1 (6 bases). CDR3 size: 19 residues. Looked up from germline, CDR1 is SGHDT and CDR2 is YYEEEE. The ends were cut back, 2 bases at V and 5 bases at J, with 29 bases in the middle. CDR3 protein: CASSFRVRLTQDRIDEQYV. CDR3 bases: TGTGCCAGCAGCTTCCGTGTCCGATTAACTCAAGACAGGATCGACGAGCAGTACGTC.

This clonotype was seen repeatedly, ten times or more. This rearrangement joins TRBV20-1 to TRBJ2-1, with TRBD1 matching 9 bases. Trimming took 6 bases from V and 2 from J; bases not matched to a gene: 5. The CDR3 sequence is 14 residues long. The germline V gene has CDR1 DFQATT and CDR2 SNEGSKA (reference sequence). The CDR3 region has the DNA TGCAGTGCCCAGACAGGGGGGACCTACAATGAGCAGTTCTTC. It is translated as CSAQTGGTYNEQFF.

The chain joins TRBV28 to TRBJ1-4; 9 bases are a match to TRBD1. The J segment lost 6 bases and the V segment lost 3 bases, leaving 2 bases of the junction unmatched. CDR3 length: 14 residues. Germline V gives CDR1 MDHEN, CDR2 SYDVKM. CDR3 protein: CASSFDRGYEKLFF. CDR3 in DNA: TGTGCCAGCAGTTTCGACAGGGGGTATGAAAAACTGTTTTTT. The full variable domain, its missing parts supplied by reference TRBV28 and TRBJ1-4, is DVKVTQSSRYLVKRTGEKVFLECVQDMDHENMFWYRQDPGLGLRLIYFSYDVKMKEKGDIPEGYSVSREKKERFSLILESASTNQTSMYLCASSFDRGYEKLFFGSGTQLSVL.

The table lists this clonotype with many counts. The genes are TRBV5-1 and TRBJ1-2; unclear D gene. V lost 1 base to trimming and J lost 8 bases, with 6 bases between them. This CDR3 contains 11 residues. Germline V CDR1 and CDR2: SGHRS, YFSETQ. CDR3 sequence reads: CASSLNGGYTF. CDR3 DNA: TGCGCCAGCAGCTTGAATGGGGGCTACACCTTC.

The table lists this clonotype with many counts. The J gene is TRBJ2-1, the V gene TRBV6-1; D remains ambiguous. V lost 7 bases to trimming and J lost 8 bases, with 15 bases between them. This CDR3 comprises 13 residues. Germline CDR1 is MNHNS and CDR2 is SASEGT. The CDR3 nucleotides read TGTGCCAGCATGAGAGTCCTTGTCGATGAGCAGTTCTTC. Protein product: CASMRVLVDEQFF.

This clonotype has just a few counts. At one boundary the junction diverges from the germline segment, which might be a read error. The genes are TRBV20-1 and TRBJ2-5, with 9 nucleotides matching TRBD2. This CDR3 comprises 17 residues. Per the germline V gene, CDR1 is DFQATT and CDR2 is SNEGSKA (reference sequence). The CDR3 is CCARDFKREATRETQYF. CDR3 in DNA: TGCTGTGCTAGAGATTTTAAGCGGGAGGCCACTAGGGAGACCCAGTACTTC.

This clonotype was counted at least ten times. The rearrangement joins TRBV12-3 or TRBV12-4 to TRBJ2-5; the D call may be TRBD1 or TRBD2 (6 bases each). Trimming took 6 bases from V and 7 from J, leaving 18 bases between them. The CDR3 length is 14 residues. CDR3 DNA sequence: TGTGCCAGCAGAAACGCGGGACATGGCGTGACCCAGTACTTC. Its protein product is CASRNAGHGVTQYF.

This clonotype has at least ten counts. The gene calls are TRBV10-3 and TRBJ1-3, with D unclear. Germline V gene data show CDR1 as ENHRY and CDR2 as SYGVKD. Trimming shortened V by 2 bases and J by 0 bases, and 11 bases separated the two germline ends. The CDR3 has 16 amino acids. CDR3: CAISEGRRDSGNTIYF. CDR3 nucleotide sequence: TGTGCCATCAGTGAGGGCAGGAGAGACTCTGGAAACACCATATATTTT.

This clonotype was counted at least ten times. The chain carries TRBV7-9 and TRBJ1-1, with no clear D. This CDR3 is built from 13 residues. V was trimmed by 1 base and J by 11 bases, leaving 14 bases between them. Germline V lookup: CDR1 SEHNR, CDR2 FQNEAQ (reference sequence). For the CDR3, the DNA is TGTGCCAGCAGCTTAGGGGAGGAGAGGTACGCTTTCTTT. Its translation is CASSLGEERYAFF.

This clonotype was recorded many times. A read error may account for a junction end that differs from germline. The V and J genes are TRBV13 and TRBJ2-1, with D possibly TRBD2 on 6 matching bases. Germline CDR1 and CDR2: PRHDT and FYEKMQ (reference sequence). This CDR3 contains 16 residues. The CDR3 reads CAISLRSGVATDEQFF. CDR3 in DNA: TGTGCCATCAGCTTACGATCGGGGGTAGCCACAGATGAGCAGTTCTTC. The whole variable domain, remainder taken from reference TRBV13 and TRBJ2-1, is AAGVIQSPRHLIKEKRETATLKCYPIPRHDTVYWYQQGPGQDPQFLISFYEKMQSDKGSIPDRFSAQQFSDYHSELNMSSLELGDSALYFCAISLRSGVATDEQFFGPGTRLTVL.

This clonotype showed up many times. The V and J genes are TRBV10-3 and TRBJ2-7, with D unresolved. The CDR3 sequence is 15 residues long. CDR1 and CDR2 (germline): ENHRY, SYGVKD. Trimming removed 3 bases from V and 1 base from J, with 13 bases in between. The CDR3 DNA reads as TGTGCCATCAGTGATATGGCCTTGCAATCCTACGAGCAGTACTTC. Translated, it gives CAISDMALQSYEQYF.

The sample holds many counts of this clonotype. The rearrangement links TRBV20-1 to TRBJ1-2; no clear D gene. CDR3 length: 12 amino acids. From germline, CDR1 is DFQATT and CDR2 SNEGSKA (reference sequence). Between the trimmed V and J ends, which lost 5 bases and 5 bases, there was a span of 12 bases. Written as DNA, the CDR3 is TGCAGTGCTCCAAACGCCGGATATGGCTACACCTTC. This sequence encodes CSAPNAGYGYTF.

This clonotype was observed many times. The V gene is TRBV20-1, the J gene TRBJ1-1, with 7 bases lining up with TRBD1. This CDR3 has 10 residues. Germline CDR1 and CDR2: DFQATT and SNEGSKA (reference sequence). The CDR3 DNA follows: TGCCAGACAGGGACCACTGAAGCTTTCTTT. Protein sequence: CQTGTTEAFF.

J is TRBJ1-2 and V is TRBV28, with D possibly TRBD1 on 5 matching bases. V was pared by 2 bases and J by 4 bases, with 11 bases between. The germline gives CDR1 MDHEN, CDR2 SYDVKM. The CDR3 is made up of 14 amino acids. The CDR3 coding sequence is TGTGCCAGCAGTTTAGGCCGGGGCCTCTATGGCTACACCTTC. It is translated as CASSLGRGLYGYTF.

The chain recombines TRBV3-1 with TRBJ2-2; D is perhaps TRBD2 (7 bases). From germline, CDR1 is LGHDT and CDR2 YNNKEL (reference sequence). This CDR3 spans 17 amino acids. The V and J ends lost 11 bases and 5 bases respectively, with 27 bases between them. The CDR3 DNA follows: TGTGCCTGCTCCCTTCAAGGGGGGGGGCTAAGAACCGGGGAGCTGTTTTTT. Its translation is CACSLQGGGLRTGELFF.

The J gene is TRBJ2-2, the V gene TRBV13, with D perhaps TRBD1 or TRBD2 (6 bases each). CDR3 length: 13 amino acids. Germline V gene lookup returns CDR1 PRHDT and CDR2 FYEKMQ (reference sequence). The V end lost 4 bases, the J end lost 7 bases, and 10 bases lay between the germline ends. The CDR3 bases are TGTGCCAGCAGCTCGGGGGCTGGCGGGGAGCTGTTTTTT. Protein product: CASSSGAGGELFF.

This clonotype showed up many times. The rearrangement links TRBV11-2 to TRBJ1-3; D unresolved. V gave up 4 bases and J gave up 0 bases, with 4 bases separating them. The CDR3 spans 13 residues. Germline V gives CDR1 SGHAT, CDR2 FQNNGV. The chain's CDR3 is CASSSVSGNTIYF. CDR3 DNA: TGTGCCAGCAGCTCCGTCTCTGGAAACACCATATATTTT. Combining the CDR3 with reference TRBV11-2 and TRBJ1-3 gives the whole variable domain EAGVAQSPRYKIIEKRQSVAFWCNPISGHATLYWYQQILGQGPKLLIQFQNNGVVDDSQLPKDRFSAERLKGVDSTLKIQPAKLEDSAVYLCASSSVSGNTIYFGEGSWLTVV.

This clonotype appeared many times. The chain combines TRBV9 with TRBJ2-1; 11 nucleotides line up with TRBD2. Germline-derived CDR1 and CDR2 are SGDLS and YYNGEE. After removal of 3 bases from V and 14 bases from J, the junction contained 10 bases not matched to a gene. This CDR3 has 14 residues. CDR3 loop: CASSEGLAGGREFF. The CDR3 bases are TGTGCCAGCAGCGAGGGCTTAGCGGGAGGGCGCGAGTTCTTC.